The T cell receptor beta chain described here comes from a study of T cells after yellow fever vaccination. This clonotype was seen at least ten times. The CDR3 runs 14 residues. Germline V gene sequence: CDR1 LNHNV, CDR2 YYDKDF (reference sequence). Trimming removed 5 bases at V and 9 bases at J, with 14 bases between. TCRdb processed the 5' RACE reads anew with MiXCR; each CDR3 protein has one entry. The sample contains nearly 300,000 distinct CDR3 sequences, roughly 8.7% of which appear only once. The receptor's source is a young man who received the YFV17D yellow fever vaccine. The sequences come from CD4+ T cells sorted from PBMCs, collected 5 days after the yellow fever booster vaccination. This sequence joins TRBV15 and TRBJ1-6, with D perhaps TRBD1 (5 bases). This CDR3 is CATSDGSRGSPLHF. CDR3 DNA: TGTGCCACCAGCGACGGATCGAGGGGTTCACCCCTCCACTTT. Drawing the rest from reference TRBV15 and TRBJ1-6, the complete variable domain is DAMVIQNPRYQVTQFGKPVTLSCSQTLNHNVMYWYQQKSSQAPKLLFHYYDKDFNNEADTPDNFQSRRPNTSFCFLDIRSPGLGDTAMYLCATSDGSRGSPLHFGNGTRLTVT.